The clone carrying this TCR beta chain was detected only a few times. What it recognizes is unknown. These data come from a study of post-analysis software for immune sequencing data. Every TCR beta cDNA library bore unique molecular identifiers. Some 540,000 cDNA molecules were obtained from approximately 0.91 to 9.4 million T cells. TCRdb recomputed calls from the PCR reads with MiXCR, one row per CDR3 protein. Of about 430,000 distinct CDR3 sequences listed, 39% were seen once; the top ten hold approximately 7.6%. Study-wide points: When patients were compared with controls, about five TRBV segments were more frequent, TRBV5-6, TRBV5-1 and TRBV20-1 among them. Significantly lower normalized Chao1 diversity was found in patients with multiple sclerosis relative to controls.

This CDR3 has 15 residues. Trimming at V came to 6 bases and at J to 6 bases, leaving 10 bases not matched to a gene. This clonotype originated in a girl aged 2-9 years with multiple sclerosis. This chain links TRBV12-3 or TRBV12-4 with TRBJ1-5; 8 bases fit TRBD1. The sequenced sample consisted of blood. CDR3 nucleotides: TGTGCCAGCAGCGGTGGACAGGGAGGTAGTCAGCCCCAGCATTTT. This encodes CASSGGQGGSQPQHF.